Shown below are 21 T cell receptor beta chains from a single sample sequenced in a study of OX40 agonist ivuxolimab in advanced cancers. TCRdb keeps only in-frame clones here, not all; method: immunoSEQ multiplex PCR. The sample shows 66,000 or so clones, 70% to 80% of them seen only once. The input for sequencing was CD4+ or CD8+ T cells sorted from blood, taken in a trial of the OX40 agonist ivuxolimab. The source of these receptors is an adult with an advanced solid tumor such as melanoma, head and neck, liver or kidney cancer.

The rearrangement uses TRBV7-2 and TRBJ2-1, with 8 bases aligning to TRBD2. Germline loops: CDR1 SGHTA, CDR2 FQGNSA. V shed 5 bases, J shed 1 base, and the junction held 4 bases outside the gene matches. This CDR3 is built from 15 residues. The CDR3 region is CASSASGSSYNEQFF. CDR3 nucleotide sequence: TGTGCCAGCAGCGCCAGCGGGAGTTCCTACAATGAGCAGTTCTTC.

V usage is TRBV5-1 and J usage is TRBJ2-3; 8 bases align to TRBD1. Germline trimming cut 4 bases from V and 1 base from J; bases unmatched to any gene: 5. Germline lookup yields CDR1 SGHRS and CDR2 YFSETQ. The CDR3 runs to 15 residues. The CDR3 is CASSPGQGGTDTQYF. The CDR3 DNA sequence: TGCGCCAGCAGCCCCGGACAGGGTGGCACAGATACGCAGTATTTT.

The gene calls are TRBV19 and TRBJ2-3, with a weak D call TRBD1 (5 bases). This CDR3 has 16 amino acids. Between the trimmed V and J ends, which lost 5 bases and 0 bases, there was a span of 15 bases. Germline V gene data show CDR1 as LNHDA and CDR2 as SQIVND (reference sequence). DNA for the CDR3: TGTGCCAGTAGTCCGAAGACAGTCCTTAGCACAGATACGCAGTATTTT. It codes for CASSPKTVLSTDTQYF.

CDR3 nucleotide sequence: TGTGCCAGCGGGGGGGCACTGGGTAGCCAAGAGACCCAGTACTTC. It specifies CASGGALGSQETQYF. The chain is built from TRBV2 and TRBJ2-5, with D possibly matching TRBD2 (7 bases). The CDR3 has 15 amino acids. Germline-derived CDR1 and CDR2 are SNHLY and FYNNEI. The V end was cut by 8 bases, the J end by 1 base, with 17 bases between.

V and J are TRBV4-1 and TRBJ1-3; no reliable D call. In germline, CDR1 is MGHRA, CDR2 YSYEKL. V lost 4 bases to trimming and J lost 0 bases, with 10 bases between them. The CDR3 covers 15 residues. CDR3 in DNA: TGCGCCAGCAGCCGAACTGCCATCTCTGGAAACACCATATATTTT. Protein: CASSRTAISGNTIYF.

This clone was seen a few times. V and J are TRBV2 and TRBJ1-1; no reliable D call. The CDR3 sequence is 12 residues long. V dropped 6 bases and J dropped 5 bases, with 10 bases sitting between them. Germline CDR1 reads SNHLY; CDR2 reads FYNNEI. The CDR3 is CASSSDGTEAFF. The CDR3 nucleotides read TGTGCCAGCAGCTCGGACGGGACTGAAGCTTTCTTT.

The rearrangement uses TRBV18 and TRBJ2-7, with TRBD1 as a possible D gene (7 bases). Germline CDR1 reads KGHSH; CDR2 reads LQKENI. CDR3 length: 14 amino acids. V lost 4 bases, J lost 1 base, and 11 bases lay in between. CDR3 residues: CASSQGGQSYEQYF. The DNA for the CDR3 is TGTGCCAGCTCACAGGGGGGACAGTCCTACGAGCAGTACTTC.

The V call is TRBV27, the J call TRBJ2-7, with 10 bases lining up with TRBD2. There are 18 residues in the CDR3. Germline V gene data show CDR1 as MNHEY and CDR2 as SMNVEV (reference sequence). V shed 6 bases, J shed 0 bases, and the junction held 14 bases outside the gene matches. The CDR3 DNA follows: TGTGCCAGCAGCCGAAGAAGCGGGAGGGCTATGAGCTCCTACGAGCAGTACTTC. The encoded protein is CASSRRSGRAMSSYEQYF.

J is TRBJ1-2 and V is TRBV11-2; 11 bases match TRBD1. Trimming at V came to 1 base and at J to 6 bases, leaving 4 bases not matched to a gene. The germline V gene encodes CDR1 SGHAT and CDR2 FQNNGV. The CDR3 has 15 residues. CDR3 bases: TGTGCCAGCAGCTTAGTGAGGACAGGGGGCGATGGCTACACCTTC. Its protein is CASSLVRTGGDGYTF.

The chain is built from TRBV5-1 and TRBJ2-5; TRBD2 matches 15 bases. The ends lost 0 bases at V and 2 bases at J; junction bases unmatched: 8. The CDR3 is 19 residues long. Germline V gene lookup returns CDR1 SGHRS and CDR2 YFSETQ. The CDR3 DNA reads TGCGCCAGCAGCTTGGCCGGGACTAGCGGGGGGTCCGTTCAAGAGACCCAGTACTTC. Protein product: CASSLAGTSGGSVQETQYF.

V usage is TRBV9 and J usage is TRBJ1-1, with D possibly being TRBD1 (6 bases). Deletions cut 4 bases from V and 5 bases from J, with 15 bases between. The CDR3 sequence is 14 residues long. CDR1 and CDR2 from the germline V gene are SGDLS and YYNGEE. CDR3 in DNA: TGTGCCAGCAGCCGCTCCCCGGACAGAACTGAAGCTTTCTTT. It yields the protein CASSRSPDRTEAFF.

The chain carries TRBV10-3 and TRBJ2-2, with 14 nucleotides matching TRBD2. Germline values: CDR1 ENHRY, CDR2 SYGVKD. This CDR3 is built from 18 residues. V trimming: 6 bases; J trimming: 3 bases; junction bases outside the gene matches: 9. Here the CDR3 reads CAIRNGLAGGYDTGELFF. The DNA for the CDR3 is TGTGCCATCAGAAACGGACTAGCGGGAGGTTATGACACCGGGGAGCTGTTTTTT.

This chain joins TRBV19 and TRBJ1-3; D may be TRBD1 (5 bases). CDR1 LNHDA and CDR2 SQIVND come from the germline V gene (reference sequence). This CDR3 region has 16 residues. V gave up 3 bases and J gave up 1 base, with 13 bases separating them. The chain's CDR3 is CASSMNTQGSGNTIYF. In DNA, the CDR3 is TGTGCCAGTAGTATGAATACTCAGGGATCTGGAAACACCATATATTTT.

The chain combines TRBV5-1 with TRBJ2-7; unclear D gene. The CDR3 spans 14 residues. The V and J ends lost 3 bases and 5 bases respectively, with 15 bases between them. The germline CDR1 and CDR2 sequences are SGHRS and YFSETQ. CDR3 nucleotide sequence: TGCGCCAGCAGCTCGGATAAGGGTGAACACGAGCAGTACTTC. As protein: CASSSDKGEHEQYF.

This clone came up a few times. The chain recombines TRBV10-3 with TRBJ2-2, with D tentatively TRBD1 (5 bases). The germline gives CDR1 ENHRY, CDR2 SYGVKD. CDR3 length: 16 residues. The V end lost 6 bases, the J end lost 1 base, and 15 bases lay between the germline ends. CDR3 nucleotides: TGTGCCATCAGATTCGACAGCCGTAAGAACACCGGGGAGCTGTTTTTT. This translates into CAIRFDSRKNTGELFF.

The chain has TRBV7-8 and TRBJ2-1; D is unresolved. The CDR3 runs 12 residues. Between the trimmed V and J ends, which lost 3 bases and 9 bases, there was a span of 9 bases. The V gene's germline CDR1 is SGHVS and CDR2 FQNEAQ. The CDR3 sequence is CASSLSGVEQFF. In nucleotides, the CDR3 is TGTGCCAGCAGCTTGTCTGGGGTTGAGCAGTTCTTC.

CDR3 DNA: TGCGCCAGCAGGAGCGGTGACCGTAAACCTAGCACAGATACGCAGTATTTT. It encodes CASRSGDRKPSTDTQYF. The V gene is TRBV5-1, the J gene TRBJ2-3; D may be TRBD2 (5 bases). The CDR3 is 17 amino acids. The germline V gene encodes CDR1 SGHRS and CDR2 YFSETQ. V gave up 5 bases and J gave up 0 bases, with 19 bases separating them.

The V call is TRBV30, the J call TRBJ2-7; maybe TRBD1 (5 bases). This CDR3 has 14 residues. Germline loops: CDR1 GTSNPN, CDR2 SVGIG (reference sequence). V lost 3 bases to trimming and J lost 0 bases, with 12 bases between them. The chain's CDR3 is CAWRDTLSSYEQYF. In DNA form, the CDR3 reads TGTGCCTGGAGGGACACTCTCTCCTCCTACGAGCAGTACTTC.

The V call is TRBV6-6, the J call TRBJ1-3, with TRBD1 identical over 9 bases. CDR1 is MNHNY and CDR2 is SVGAGI in the germline V gene (reference sequence). CDR3 length equals 15 residues. After removal of 4 bases from V and 3 bases from J, the junction contained 4 bases not matched to a gene. CDR3 loop: CASSLQGARGNTIYF. CDR3 bases: TGTGCCAGCAGTTTACAGGGGGCGCGTGGAAACACCATATATTTT.

This chain links TRBV19 with TRBJ1-4, with D unclear. From germline, CDR1 is LNHDA and CDR2 SQIVND (reference sequence). V was clipped by 4 bases and J by 4 bases, with 22 bases between them. The CDR3 covers 18 residues. The CDR3 nucleotides read TGTGCCAGTAGTAAAGTTCTTCATCCAGACCGCCTTAATGAAAAACTGTTTTTT. Amino acids: CASSKVLHPDRLNEKLFF. The variable domain in full, with the rest retrieved from reference TRBV19 and TRBJ1-4, is DGGITQSPKYLFRKEGQNVTLSCEQNLNHDAMYWYRQDPGQGLRLIYYSQIVNDFQKGDIAEGYSVSREKKESFPLTVTSAQKNPTAFYLCASSKVLHPDRLNEKLFFGSGTQLSVL.

The rearrangement joins TRBV9 to TRBJ2-3; tentative D call: TRBD2 (7 bases). The CDR3 extends over 18 amino acids. Germline lookup yields CDR1 SGDLS and CDR2 YYNGEE. The ends were cut back, 4 bases at V and 2 bases at J, with 23 bases in the middle. CDR3 nucleotides: TGTGCCAGCAGCCCAGGGGCCGGGGGGTTTTTTAACACAGATACGCAGTATTTT. It codes for CASSPGAGGFFNTDTQYF.